This T cell receptor beta chain stems from a study of shared clonotypes between healthy human individuals. Every donor, a Caucasian adult, lived in Nashville, Tennessee. Germline CDR1 reads LGHNA; CDR2 reads YSLEER. Trimming at V came to 3 bases and at J to 4 bases, leaving 14 bases not matched to a gene. The CDR3 loop spans 19 amino acids. About this clone: Its antigen is undetermined.

Genomic DNA (from each subset) was split evenly across several immunoSEQ plates. Clones were read by immunoSEQ multiplex PCR, and TCRdb kept only the in-frame ones, dropping some. Of some 2,500,000 clones in the sample, roughly 93% were seen once. Study outcomes and limitations: A small donor pool kept down the genetic and exposure-history diversity that was represented.

The chain couples TRBV4-3 to TRBJ2-1; 11 bases align to TRBD2. The clonotype originates from a young man in good health. Some clones in this sample may be carry-over from other donors' samples. Material for sequencing was naive CD4+ T cells from PBMCs. Subset given: CD45RA+ positively selected. CDR3: CASSQGVASGRKGYNEQFF. DNA for the CDR3: TGCGCCAGCAGCCAGGGGGTTGCTAGCGGGAGGAAGGGATACAATGAGCAGTTCTTC.